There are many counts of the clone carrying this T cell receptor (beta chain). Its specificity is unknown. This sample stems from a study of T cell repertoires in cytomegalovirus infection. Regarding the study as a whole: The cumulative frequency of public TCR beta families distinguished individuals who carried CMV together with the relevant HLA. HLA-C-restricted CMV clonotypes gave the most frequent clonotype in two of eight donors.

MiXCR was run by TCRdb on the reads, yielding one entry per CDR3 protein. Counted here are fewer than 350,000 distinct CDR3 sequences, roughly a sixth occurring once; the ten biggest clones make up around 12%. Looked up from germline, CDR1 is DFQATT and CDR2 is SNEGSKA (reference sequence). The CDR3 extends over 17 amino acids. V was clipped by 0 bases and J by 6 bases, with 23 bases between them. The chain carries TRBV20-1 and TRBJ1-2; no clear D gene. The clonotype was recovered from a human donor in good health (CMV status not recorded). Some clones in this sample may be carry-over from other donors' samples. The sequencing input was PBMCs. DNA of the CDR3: TGCAGTGCTAGAGACCGTTCGGGAGGGTCAAGGAATCATGGCTACACCTTC. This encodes CSARDRSGGSRNHGYTF.